This T cell receptor beta chain was sequenced in a study of control samples from healthy donors and cancer patients. Clones were sequenced by immunoSEQ multiplex PCR, and TCRdb holds only the in-frame ones, with some missing. The sample has a few hundred thousand clones; around 90% are singletons. The V gene lost 0 bases and the J gene lost 5 bases, with 10 bases spanning the gap. The CDR3 has 14 residues. Germline V gives CDR1 LGHNA, CDR2 YSLEER. This chain connects TRBV4-3 to TRBJ1-1; no reliable D call. The TCR comes from a middle-aged man with head and neck cancer. Sequencing input: PBMCs. DNA for the CDR3: TGCGCCAGCAGCCAAGATGCACCGGGTACTGAAGCTTTCTTT. Translated: CASSQDAPGTEAFF.